Presented here are 11 T cell receptor beta chains from one specimen sequenced in a study of T cell responses to AZD1222 COVID-19 vaccine. Sequencing used immunoSEQ multiplex PCR; TCRdb keeps in-frame clones, though not all of them. Of some 170,000 clones listed, around 90% are singletons. Sequences were derived from peripheral blood, sampled 28 days after the second dose of the MenACWY control vaccine. Every receptor here comes from an adult who received the MenACWY meningococcal vaccine as a control.

The chain joins TRBV20-1 to TRBJ1-2; no reliable D call. The CDR3 is 10 amino acids. The V end was cut by 3 bases, the J end by 6 bases, with 5 bases between. Germline values: CDR1 DFQATT, CDR2 SNEGSKA (reference sequence). The CDR3 spells CSARGNGYTF. CDR3 DNA sequence: TGCAGTGCTAGGGGGAATGGCTACACCTTC.

The gene calls are TRBV5-1 and TRBJ2-5, with TRBD2 matching over 7 bases. The germline CDR1 and CDR2 sequences are SGHRS and YFSETQ. With V trimmed by 4 bases and J by 1 base, 7 bases remained unmatched. This CDR3 has 15 residues. The CDR3 sequence: CASSAASGVQETQYF. The CDR3 nucleotides read TGCGCCAGCAGCGCCGCAAGCGGGGTCCAAGAGACCCAGTACTTC.

This clone came up once. J is TRBJ2-2 and V is TRBV30; D is uncertain. V was shortened by 4 bases and J by 9 bases, with 12 bases between the two germline ends. Looked up from germline, CDR1 is GTSNPN and CDR2 is SVGIG (reference sequence). The CDR3 contains 12 residues. CDR3 in DNA: TGTGCCTGGACCCTCGGAAGCTGGGAGCTGTTTTTT. It codes for CAWTLGSWELFF.

This clone has only one observation. The chain uses TRBV11-2 and TRBJ2-7, with a possible D match to TRBD2 (5 bases). Between the trimmed V and J ends, which lost 5 bases and 1 base, there was a span of 15 bases. The CDR3 runs to 15 residues. From germline, CDR1 is SGHAT and CDR2 FQNNGV. The CDR3 spells CASSGDSRDSYEQYF. DNA for the CDR3: TGTGCCAGCAGCGGAGACTCCCGGGATTCCTACGAGCAGTACTTC.

J is TRBJ1-2 and V is TRBV19; D remains ambiguous. The CDR3 consists of 15 residues. Germline V CDR1 and CDR2: LNHDA, SQIVND (reference sequence). V lost 6 bases to trimming and J lost 0 bases, with 14 bases between them. The CDR3: CASRVSALANYGYTF. The CDR3 DNA reads as TGTGCCAGTAGGGTTTCGGCACTAGCTAACTATGGCTACACCTTC.

The rearrangement joins TRBV10-3 to TRBJ1-5; D is possibly TRBD1 (5 bases). CDR1 and CDR2 from the germline V gene are ENHRY and SYGVKD. Trimming left V 6 bases short and J 3 bases short, with 12 bases between. The CDR3 loop spans 14 amino acids. Here the CDR3 reads CAISGDGNNQPQHF. The CDR3 DNA is TGTGCCATCAGCGGGGACGGAAACAATCAGCCCCAGCATTTT.

This chain connects TRBV5-1 to TRBJ1-1; D is unclear. Per the germline V gene, CDR1 is SGHRS and CDR2 is YFSETQ. Deletions cut 2 bases from V and 6 bases from J, with 8 bases between. The CDR3 is 12 residues long. The CDR3 spells CASSFGIAEAFF. In nucleotides, the CDR3 is TGCGCCAGCAGCTTTGGGATCGCTGAAGCTTTCTTT. The full variable domain, with the rest looked up from reference TRBV5-1 and TRBJ1-1, is KAGVTQTPRYLIKTRGQQVTLSCSPISGHRSVSWYQQTPGQGLQFLFEYFSETQRNKGNFPGRFSGRQFSNSRSEMNVSTLELGDSALYLCASSFGIAEAFFGQGTRLTVV.

This clone was seen just once. V gene TRBV7-2 combines with J gene TRBJ2-7; 7 bases align to TRBD2. Trimming removed 8 bases from V and 4 bases from J; junction bases left unmatched: 2. This CDR3 has 11 residues. Germline lookup yields CDR1 SGHTA and CDR2 FQGNSA. The CDR3 region is CASLGGYEQYF. The CDR3 DNA reads as TGTGCCAGCCTGGGAGGGTACGAGCAGTACTTC.

This clone appeared a single time. The rearrangement joins TRBV27 to TRBJ1-5; 9 bases line up with TRBD1. Germline assignment: CDR1 MNHEY and CDR2 SMNVEV (reference sequence). The junction had 5 bases not matched to a gene; V was cut back by 6 bases and J by 5 bases. This CDR3 is built from 14 residues. The CDR3 sequence: CASSPRQGDQPQHF. The CDR3 region has the DNA TGTGCCAGCAGCCCCCGACAGGGGGATCAGCCCCAGCATTTT.

The rearrangement joins TRBV5-1 to TRBJ2-2; D perhaps matches TRBD2 (6 bases). The CDR3 covers 16 residues. Deletions cut 4 bases from V and 5 bases from J, with 18 bases between. Germline CDR1 is SGHRS and CDR2 is YFSETQ. The CDR3 spells CASSRGPRESTGELFF. CDR3 DNA sequence: TGCGCCAGCAGCCGGGGACCCCGGGAGTCAACCGGGGAGCTGTTTTTT.

The chain joins TRBV18 to TRBJ2-7, with 7 bases aligning to TRBD2. With 0 bases clipped from V and 0 bases from J, the junction kept 2 bases outside the gene matches. The CDR3 has 15 residues. Germline CDR1 and CDR2: KGHSH and LQKENI. Here the CDR3 DNA reads TGTGCCAGCTCACCACCGCTAGCGGCCTCCTACGAGCAGTACTTC. Protein: CASSPPLAASYEQYF.